A selection of T cell receptor beta chains follows, all from one sample in a study of regulatory T cells in long-lasting Graves disease. TCRdb processed the multiplex PCR reads anew with MiXCR; each CDR3 protein has one entry. The table has 450,000 to 600,000 distinct CDR3 sequences, 15% to 20% seen once. The sample was also reused in another study, on T cells in Graves' hyperthyroidism and ophthalmopathy.

The sample in question was peripheral blood mononuclear cells (PBMCs), obtained at new diagnosis, from a patient treated with antithyroid drugs. The receptors come from a man between 40 and 49 years old with Graves disease. Both conserved end residues are part of each CDR3. Each record gives: J gene, V gene, D gene, clone size, CDR3 DNA, CDR3 protein. A D gene is named only where the DNA matches it firmly. Size values are once, few and many counts, or a class for expanded clones, and some rows have none.

TRBJ2-7	TRBV7-9	TRBD1	many	TGTGCCAGCAGCGGGACAGGGGTGCCCGAGCAGTACTTC	CASSGTGVPEQYF
TRBJ2-7	TRBV11-2	.	.	TGTGCCAGCAGCTTGATGACAGCTTCCCACGAGCAGTACTTC	CASSLMTASHEQYF
TRBJ2-1	TRBV28	.	.	TGTGCCAGCAGTTTAGCACAGTCCACCTCCTACAATGAGCAGTTCTTC	CASSLAQSTSYNEQFF
TRBJ2-7	TRBV4-1	.	many	TGCGCCAGCAGCCAAGGGACTGCCGCCTACGAGCAGTACTTC	CASSQGTAAYEQYF
TRBJ2-5	TRBV11-2	TRBD1	many	TGTGCCAGCAGCTTGGGGACAGGGATGGTGGAGACCCAGTACTTC	CASSLGTGMVETQYF
TRBJ2-5	TRBV6-1	.	few	TGTGCCAGCCTAAGGGGGACTGGCGGAATCCAAGAGACCCAGTACTTC	CASLRGTGGIQETQYF
TRBJ2-3	TRBV6-1	.	.	TGTGCCAGCAGGACCCCGGGCCCCCAAGCCACAGATACGCAGTATTTT	CASRTPGPQATDTQYF
TRBJ2-7	TRBV27	.	many	TGTGCCAGCACTGCAGGGGAAGGGGACGAGCAGTACTTC	CASTAGEGDEQYF
TRBJ2-1	TRBV6-1	TRBD2	many	TGTGCCAGCAGTGAAAGCGGGAGTGTATACAATGAGCAGTTCTTC	CASSESGSVYNEQFF
TRBJ2-7	TRBV12-3/TRBV12-4	.	few	TGTGCCAGCAGTTTTAGGGCGGTGAGCTCCTACGAGCAGTACTTC	CASSFRAVSSYEQYF
TRBJ2-4	TRBV12-3/TRBV12-4	.	many	TGTGCCAGCACCCTAACGGGGGCAGGCAAAAACATTCAGTACTTC	CASTLTGAGKNIQYF